The rows below give T cell receptor beta chains drawn from one sample of a study of cytomegalovirus exposure and HLA in healthy donors. Profiled with immunoSEQ multiplex PCR; TCRdb holds only in-frame clones, not every one. The data contain more than 130,000 clones, about 78% of them seen just once; the ten biggest clones take up around 6.8%. The sequenced sample consisted of PBMCs. These receptors all stem from a man between 35 and 55 years old in good health and CMV-seropositive. CDR3s include the opening cysteine and the closing phenylalanine or tryptophan. The order of the fields is clone size, J gene, V gene, D gene, CDR3 protein, CDR3 DNA. D genes are given only for firm matches. Only part of the rows carry a size: once, few, many, or a class if the clone is expanded.

- TRBJ1-1 TRBV19 TRBD1 CATTGGWNTEAFF TGTGCTACGACAGGGGGATGGAACACTGAAGCTTTCTTT
- TRBJ1-1 TRBV7-9 TRBD1 CASSGRQGAGTEAFF TGTGCCAGCAGCGGCCGACAGGGGGCCGGCACTGAAGCTTTCTTT
- TRBJ2-7 TRBV27 - CASSFSGPSYEQYF TGTGCCAGCAGTTTTTCAGGGCCCTCCTACGAGCAGTACTTC
- TRBJ2-3 TRBV15 TRBD2 CATSRDRRLAGGREDTQYF TGTGCCACCAGCAGAGATCGGAGACTAGCGGGGGGGCGAGAAGATACGCAGTATTTT
few TRBJ2-5 TRBV7-2 - CASSLSGLQETQYF TGTGCCAGCAGCTTATCTGGGCTCCAAGAGACCCAGTACTTC
once TRBJ2-1 TRBV7-8 - CASSLAPARDEQFF TGTGCCAGCAGCTTAGCCCCGGCGCGGGATGAGCAGTTCTTC
- TRBJ2-7 TRBV2 TRBD2 CASGWWGLAGFEQYF TGTGCCAGCGGTTGGTGGGGACTAGCGGGATTCGAGCAGTACTTC
- TRBJ1-6 TRBV10-3 TRBD1 CAIRKRQGTEDNSPLHF TGTGCCATCAGGAAACGACAGGGAACAGAGGATAATTCACCCCTCCACTTT
- TRBJ2-3 TRBV6-4 TRBD1 CASSTGTGLPDTQYF TGTGCCAGCAGTACCGGGACAGGGCTGCCTGATACGCAGTATTTT
- TRBJ1-5 TRBV6-1 - CASRLQGGWSQPQHF TGTGCCAGCAGACTACAGGGAGGGTGGAGTCAGCCCCAGCATTTT
- TRBJ2-7 TRBV27 - CASSLSAGLLVYEQYF TGTGCCAGCAGTTTATCCGCAGGGCTTTTGGTGTACGAGCAGTACTTC
- TRBJ1-1 TRBV11-3 - CASSFSLGAITEAFF TGTGCCAGCAGCTTTAGCCTGGGAGCCATCACTGAAGCTTTCTTT
- TRBJ2-5 TRBV25-1 TRBD1 CASSVAGGRETQYF TGTGCCAGCAGTGTGGCAGGGGGACGGGAGACCCAGTACTTC
few TRBJ1-2 TRBV27 TRBD1 CASSLGEAGGAWYGYTF TGTGCCAGCAGTTTGGGCGAAGCAGGGGGCGCATGGTATGGCTACACCTTC
- TRBJ2-6 TRBV7-6 TRBD2 CASSLFGGSSGANVLTF TGTGCCAGCAGCTTATTTGGCGGGAGCTCTGGGGCCAACGTCCTGACTTTC
- TRBJ1-2 TRBV5-1 - CASSPGGSNYGYTF TGCGCCAGCAGTCCCGGGGGGAGTAACTATGGCTACACCTTC
once TRBJ2-3 TRBV5-1 TRBD2 CASSIQAGNTDTQYF TGCGCCAGCAGCATCCAAGCGGGAAACACAGATACGCAGTATTTT
- TRBJ2-7 TRBV7-9 TRBD1 CASSPGQVEEYEQYF TGTGCCAGCAGCCCCGGACAGGTTGAGGAGTACGAGCAGTACTTC
few TRBJ2-3 TRBV27 TRBD2 CASRLAGTDTQYF TGTGCCAGCAGACTAGCGGGCACAGATACGCAGTATTTT
- TRBJ2-7 TRBV5-1 TRBD2 CASSSFSGSPYEQYF TGCGCCAGCAGCTCGTTTAGCGGGAGTCCCTACGAGCAGTACTTC
- TRBJ1-1 TRBV5-1 TRBD1 CASSPPAGGNTEAFF TGCGCCAGCAGCCCGCCGGCAGGGGGTAACACTGAAGCTTTCTTT
- TRBJ2-7 TRBV30 - CAGRGQGDYEQYF TGTGCCGGGAGGGGGCAGGGGGACTACGAGCAGTACTTC
once TRBJ2-3 TRBV7-8 - CASSLGGRADTQYF TGTGCCAGCAGCTTAGGGGGCCGTGCGGATACGCAGTATTTT
- TRBJ2-7 TRBV7-2 - CASSLRQSLYEQYF TGTGCCAGCAGCTTAAGACAGTCCCTCTACGAGCAGTACTTC
- TRBJ2-5 TRBV4-3 - CASSQGVARHEGTQYF TGCGCCAGCAGCCAAGGTGTAGCCCGGCACGAAGGGACCCAGTACTTC
- TRBJ1-2 TRBV27 - CASSFSQRGAYGYTF TGTGCCAGCAGTTTTTCACAGCGGGGGGCCTATGGCTACACCTTC
- TRBJ1-1 TRBV19 - CASSIAAGVNTEAFF TGTGCCAGTAGTATAGCCGCAGGGGTGAACACTGAAGCTTTCTTT
- TRBJ2-7 TRBV4-1 - CASSQVGGVYEQYF TGCGCCAGCAGCCAAGTAGGCGGGGTCTACGAGCAGTACTTC
- TRBJ1-4 TRBV7-9 - CASSFRRASTNEKLFF TGTGCCAGCAGCTTCCGGAGGGCGTCAACTAATGAAAAACTGTTTTTT
- TRBJ2-1 TRBV29-1 - CSVDNPRQSNEQFF TGCAGCGTTGATAATCCGAGACAGAGCAATGAGCAGTTCTTC
- TRBJ2-7 TRBV25-1 TRBD1 CASSTRDSYEQYF TGTGCCAGCAGTACCCGGGACAGCTACGAGCAGTACTTC